This T cell receptor (beta chain) was captured by sequencing in a study of cytomegalovirus exposure and HLA in healthy donors. The PCR contained 60 Vbeta and 13 Jbeta primers. Profiling relied on immunoSEQ multiplex PCR, and the TCRdb table lists in-frame clones only, not all of them. This table has fewer than 350,000 clones, about 87% appearing once. The germline V gene has CDR1 SGHRS and CDR2 YFSETQ. The CDR3 spans 15 residues. The junction had 4 bases not matched to a gene; V was cut back by 3 bases and J by 8 bases. The sequencing sample was made of PBMCs. V and J are TRBV5-1 and TRBJ2-1, with 14 bases identical to TRBD2. This clonotype was sampled from a woman younger than 35 in good health and CMV-seronegative. The CDR3 loop reads CASSSGLAGAYEQFF. In DNA form, the CDR3 reads TGCGCCAGCAGCTCGGGACTAGCGGGGGCCTATGAGCAGTTCTTC.